This TCR beta chain was sequenced for a study of cytomegalovirus exposure and HLA in healthy donors. Turning to the study itself: Researchers previously reported finding more than 100 million unique TCR beta sequences from 170 million or so T cells. Unique TCRs from HLA-typed donors, about 85 million of them, were held in an early data release.

Trimming pared 0 bases from V and 3 bases from J, leaving 11 bases between. This CDR3 spans 15 amino acids. Looked up from germline, CDR1 is SEHNR and CDR2 is FQNEAQ (reference sequence). PCR involved 60 Vbeta and 13 Jbeta primers. Some clones are missing from TCRdb's copy, which holds only in-frame ones; the method was immunoSEQ multiplex PCR. This table has roughly 130,000 clones, around 83% appearing once. Concerning this clone: Its antigen remains unidentified.

General study results and limits: The study assumed roughly uniform donor sequencing depth for presence/absence analyses.

The chain is built from TRBV7-9 and TRBJ1-1, with D tentatively TRBD1 (5 bases). Sequenced material: PBMCs. This clonotype was obtained from a girl aged 2 to 9 in good health and CMV-seronegative. In DNA, the CDR3 is TGTGCCAGCAGCTTAGCGCCAGGGATGGACACTGAAGCTTTCTTT. It encodes CASSLAPGMDTEAFF.